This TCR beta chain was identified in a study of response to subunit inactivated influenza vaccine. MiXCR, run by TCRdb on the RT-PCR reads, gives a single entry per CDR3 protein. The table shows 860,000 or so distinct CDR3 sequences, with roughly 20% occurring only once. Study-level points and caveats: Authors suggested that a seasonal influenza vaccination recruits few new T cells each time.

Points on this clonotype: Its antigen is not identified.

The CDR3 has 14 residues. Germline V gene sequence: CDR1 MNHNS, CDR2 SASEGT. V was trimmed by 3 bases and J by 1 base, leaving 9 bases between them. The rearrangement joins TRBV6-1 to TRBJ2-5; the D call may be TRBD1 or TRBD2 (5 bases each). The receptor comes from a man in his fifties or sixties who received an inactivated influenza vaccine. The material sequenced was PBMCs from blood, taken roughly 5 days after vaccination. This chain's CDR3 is CASSDRDGQETQYF. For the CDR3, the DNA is TGTGCCAGCAGTGACCGGGACGGCCAAGAGACCCAGTACTTC.